One sample yielded the 15 T cell receptor beta chains listed below, sequenced in a study of blood T cell dynamics during melanoma immunotherapy. Regarding time point: pre-treatment baseline. Sequencing used immunoSEQ multiplex PCR; TCRdb keeps in-frame clones, though not all of them. The data hold roughly 22,000 clones, with around nine tenths observed a single time. The input for sequencing was blood, taken from a patient treated with checkpoint blockade. Receptors were obtained from a human donor with melanoma.

The V gene is TRBV4-2, the J gene TRBJ2-7; TRBD2 agrees at 11 bases. Unmatched junction bases numbered 0, after V lost 3 bases and J lost 5 bases. The CDR3 loop spans 13 amino acids. The germline V gene encodes CDR1 LGHNA and CDR2 YNFKEQ. Written as DNA, the CDR3 is TGTGCCAGCAGCCAGGGACTAGCGGACGAGCAGTACTTC. Protein: CASSQGLADEQYF.

This sequence joins TRBV20-1 and TRBJ1-1; D perhaps matches TRBD1 (6 bases). Trimming took 3 bases from V and 7 from J, leaving 9 bases between them. CDR1 is DFQATT, CDR2 SNEGSKA, per germline (reference sequence). This CDR3 is built from 11 residues. The CDR3 DNA sequence: TGCAGTGCTAGGGGGGGCGGTGAAGCTTTCTTT. It is translated as CSARGGGEAFF.

The rearrangement uses TRBV5-1 and TRBJ2-1; 13 nucleotides align to TRBD2. CDR3 length: 16 amino acids. V shed 7 bases, J shed 3 bases, and the junction held 7 bases outside the gene matches. CDR1 is SGHRS and CDR2 is YFSETQ in the germline V gene. CDR3 coding DNA: TGCGCCAGCGCCTTCGGACTAGCGGGAGACTACAATGAGCAGTTCTTC. It yields the protein CASAFGLAGDYNEQFF.

The rearrangement uses TRBV28 and TRBJ2-1; D perhaps matches TRBD2 (6 bases). V was pared by 8 bases and J by 2 bases, with 16 bases between. This CDR3 has 15 amino acids. CDR1 is MDHEN, CDR2 SYDVKM, per germline. CDR3 region: CASRDVGGAYNEQFF. The CDR3 bases are TGTGCCAGCCGGGATGTGGGAGGCGCCTACAATGAGCAGTTCTTC.

V is TRBV5-1 and J is TRBJ2-3; D is undetermined. The V end lost 2 bases, the J end lost 4 bases, and 11 bases lay between the germline ends. Germline CDR1 and CDR2: SGHRS and YFSETQ. The CDR3 length is 14 residues. The CDR3 loop is CASSFKGSADTQYF. In DNA form, the CDR3 reads TGCGCCAGCAGCTTCAAGGGAAGCGCAGATACGCAGTATTTT. The whole variable domain, remainder taken from reference TRBV5-1 and TRBJ2-3, is KAGVTQTPRYLIKTRGQQVTLSCSPISGHRSVSWYQQTPGQGLQFLFEYFSETQRNKGNFPGRFSGRQFSNSRSEMNVSTLELGDSALYLCASSFKGSADTQYFGPGTRLTVL.

The gene calls are TRBV18 and TRBJ1-4, with TRBD1 matching over 12 bases. CDR1 and CDR2 from the germline V gene are KGHSH and LQKENI. CDR3 length equals 16 residues. V trimming: 0 bases; J trimming: 8 bases; junction bases outside the gene matches: 4. In nucleotides, the CDR3 is TGTGCCAGCTCACCACCCACCGGGACAGGGGGCGAAAAACTGTTTTTT. Protein: CASSPPTGTGGEKLFF.

The V call is TRBV11-3, the J call TRBJ2-7, with D perhaps TRBD1 (5 bases). Trimming stripped 1 base from V and 5 bases from J, with 9 bases between. The V gene's germline CDR1 is SGHNT and CDR2 YENEEA. This CDR3 has 13 amino acids. The CDR3, as DNA: TGTGCCAGCAGCTTAGGGGGCTTCGACGAGCAGTACTTC. Translating gives CASSLGGFDEQYF.

V usage is TRBV14 and J usage is TRBJ2-1; 9 positions agree with TRBD2. The V segment lost 4 bases and the J segment 0 bases; nucleotides outside the gene matches: 7. The V gene's germline CDR1 is SGHDN and CDR2 FVKESK. The CDR3 has 17 amino acids. As DNA, the CDR3 is TGTGCCAGCAGCCGAATGGCGGGGGGGGCCTCCTACAATGAGCAGTTCTTC. Its translation is CASSRMAGGASYNEQFF.

V usage is TRBV21-1 and J usage is TRBJ1-5; TRBD1 is taken as the D call from the table, unchecked against the DNA. TRBV21-1 is tagged as a pseudogene. This CDR3 region has 16 residues. The CDR3 region is CASSFRDRDSNQPQHF. The CDR3 DNA sequence: TGTGCCAGCAGCTTCCGGGACAGGGATAGCAATCAGCCCCAGCATTTT.

The chain combines TRBV9 with TRBJ2-2; D unresolved. Germline CDR1 reads SGDLS; CDR2 reads YYNGEE. The CDR3 loop spans 13 amino acids. V dropped 4 bases and J dropped 4 bases, with 8 bases sitting between them. The CDR3 sequence: CASSLKPTGELFF. The CDR3 DNA reads as TGTGCCAGCAGCCTAAAACCCACCGGGGAGCTGTTTTTT.

This clone was found once. The rearrangement links TRBV9 to TRBJ2-5, with unresolved D. TRBJ2-7 explains the end of the DNA better; the J call may be wrong. The V gene's germline CDR1 is SGDLS and CDR2 YYNGEE. The CDR3 sequence is 14 residues long. The CDR3 bases are TGTGCCAGCAGCGTAGGGCTAAGCCCCTACGAGCAGTACTTC. As protein: CASSVGLSPYEQYF.

This chain uses TRBV28 with TRBJ2-3; D might be TRBD2 (5 bases). The CDR3 loop spans 12 amino acids. V was shortened by 8 bases and J by 3 bases, with 9 bases between the two germline ends. Looked up from germline, CDR1 is MDHEN and CDR2 is SYDVKM. The CDR3 spells CASARGTDTQYF. The DNA for the CDR3 is TGTGCCAGCGCCCGGGGTACAGATACGCAGTATTTT.

The CDR3 nucleotides are TGTGCCAGCAGCTTATGGCAGGGCCAAGAGACCCAGTACTTC. Amino acid sequence: CASSLWQGQETQYF. V is TRBV7-8 and J is TRBJ2-5, with a weak D call TRBD1 (5 bases). Germline V lookup: CDR1 SGHVS, CDR2 FQNEAQ. V lost 2 bases and J lost 1, with 8 bases in between. The CDR3 spans 14 residues.

This clone has just one count. The gene calls are TRBV10-3 and TRBJ1-2; D might be TRBD1 (5 bases). V lost 8 bases to trimming and J lost 4 bases, with 14 bases between them. The CDR3 has 13 residues. Germline V gives CDR1 ENHRY, CDR2 SYGVKD. The CDR3 here is CAIGGSGGYGYTF. The CDR3 region has the DNA TGTGCCATCGGGGGGTCGGGGGGCTATGGCTACACCTTC.

The rearrangement links TRBV19 to TRBJ1-5; D ambiguous. This CDR3 comprises 17 residues. Trimming pared 4 bases from V and 2 bases from J, leaving 18 bases between. Per the germline V gene, CDR1 is LNHDA and CDR2 is SQIVND (reference sequence). The CDR3: CASSSYSRGGGNQPQHF. CDR3 DNA: TGTGCCAGTAGTAGCTACTCTCGGGGAGGAGGCAATCAGCCCCAGCATTTT.